Listed below are T cell receptor beta chains from one sample, sequenced in a study of shared clonotypes between healthy human individuals. Using immunoSEQ multiplex PCR, the repertoire was profiled, and TCRdb retains in-frame clones only, with some absent. The sample lists over a million clones, 95% to 99% occurring once. Sequenced material: naive CD4+ T cells sorted from blood. These receptor sequences come from a man aged 30 to 45 in good health. Both conserved end residues are part of each CDR3. D genes are given only for firm matches. Rows give clone size only sometimes, using once, few, many, or a class for an expanded clone.

j_call clone_size d_call v_call cdr3_nt cdr3_aa
TRBJ2-5 . TRBD1 TRBV6-1 TGTGCCAGCAGGACAGGGATCCAAGAGACCCAGTACTTC CASRTGIQETQYF
TRBJ1-4 . . TRBV14 TGTGCCAGCAGCCAATTGTTTGGGCAGAATGAAAAACTGTTTTTT CASSQLFGQNEKLFF
TRBJ2-1 . TRBD2 TRBV7-2 TGTGCCAGCAGCTTGGCGGGAGGGACCTACAATGAGCAGTTCTTC CASSLAGGTYNEQFF
TRBJ1-5 . TRBD1 TRBV28 TGTGCCAGCAGACGACAGGGGAATCAGCCCCAGCATTTT CASRRQGNQPQHF
TRBJ2-5 once TRBD1 TRBV9 TGTGCCAGCAGCGTAGAGGGGGCGACCCAGTACTTC CASSVEGATQYF
TRBJ2-3 few . TRBV7-9 TGTGCCAGCAGCCCGACGCTAGGTGCAGATACGCAGTATTTT CASSPTLGADTQYF
TRBJ2-3 . TRBD2 TRBV11-2 TGTGCCAGCAGCTTTAGGACTAGCGGTAGTGATACGCAGTATTTT CASSFRTSGSDTQYF
TRBJ1-5 . . TRBV27 TGTGCCAGCAGTCCCTGGGGCGATCAGCCCCAGCATTTT CASSPWGDQPQHF
TRBJ2-7 . . TRBV19 TGTGCCAGCACCCCAACCCCGGACAGCGGATACGAGCAGTACTTC CASTPTPDSGYEQYF
TRBJ2-7 . . TRBV19 TGTGCCAGTAGTGTTTGGGGATCATTCCCGTCCGAGCAGTACTTC CASSVWGSFPSEQYF
TRBJ1-2 . . TRBV7-2 TGTGCCAGCAGCTTAGCGCGGGCGGTCGACTATGGCTACACCTTC CASSLARAVDYGYTF
TRBJ2-5 . . TRBV10-3 TGTGCCATCAGTCGAGGCCAAGAGACCCAGTACTTC CAISRGQETQYF
TRBJ2-1 . . TRBV19 TGTGCCAGTAGTATTGGCCTCATGGGACCGTTCTTC CASSIGLMGPFF
TRBJ2-5 . TRBD1 TRBV5-1 TGCGCCAGCAGCTCAGGGACAGCCGCCCAAGAGACCCAGTACTTC CASSSGTAAQETQYF
TRBJ1-1 . . TRBV6-5 TGTGCCAGCAGGAGCCGGGACTACGGAGAAGCTTTCTTT CASRSRDYGEAFF
TRBJ1-2 . . TRBV5-1 TGCGCCAGCAGCAAGATGACAGACTATGGCTACACCTTC CASSKMTDYGYTF
TRBJ2-3 . . TRBV9 TGTGCCAGCAGCCTAGGGGGAGGGGCCGGCGGGGCAGATACGCAGTATTTT CASSLGGGAGGADTQYF
TRBJ1-1 . . TRBV10-3 TGTGCCATCAGTGAGCAGGACCTGAACACTGAAGCTTTCTTT CAISEQDLNTEAFF
TRBJ2-7 . . TRBV9 TGTGCCAGCAGCGTAGGGGAGGAGAAGGGCTCCTACGAGCAGTACTTC CASSVGEEKGSYEQYF
TRBJ2-1 . . TRBV20-1 TGCAGTGCTAGTGATAGTCTCAAGCAGTTCTTC CSASDSLKQFF
TRBJ1-4 . . TRBV7-2 TGTGCCAGCAGCCCAAGTAGTGAGCCTAATGAAAAACTGTTTTTT CASSPSSEPNEKLFF
TRBJ2-7 . . TRBV25-1 TGTGCCAGCAGTGATGGAGCCCGGCGGTCCGAGCAGTACTTC CASSDGARRSEQYF
TRBJ1-5 . TRBD1 TRBV2 TGTGCCAGCCAGCCCGGGACAGCGGATCAGCCCCAGCATTTT CASQPGTADQPQHF
TRBJ2-1 . . TRBV11-2 TGTGCCAGCAGCTTATCGGTAGGGGGATACAATGAGCAGTTCTTC CASSLSVGGYNEQFF
TRBJ2-7 . TRBD2 TRBV25-1 TGTGCCAGCAGCACTAGCGGGAGGGCCGGCTCCTACGAGCAGTACTTC CASSTSGRAGSYEQYF
TRBJ2-3 . . TRBV7-2 TGTGCCAGCAGCCCCTACACAGATACGCAGTATTTT CASSPYTDTQYF
TRBJ2-7 . . TRBV7-9 TGTGCCAGCAGCTTAGCTGGGTACGGTGGGAACTCCTACGAGCAGTACTTC CASSLAGYGGNSYEQYF
TRBJ1-3 . . TRBV7-9 TGTGCCAGCAGCTTATTGAGGGTTGGAAACACCATATATTTT CASSLLRVGNTIYF
TRBJ2-3 once TRBD1 TRBV2 TGTGCCAGCAGTGCCAGGGGGCCCTTCACAGATACGCAGTATTTT CASSARGPFTDTQYF
TRBJ1-5 . TRBD1 TRBV5-5 TGTGCCAGCAGCCCACGTGAGACAGGGGGAAGTCAGCCCCAGCATTTT CASSPRETGGSQPQHF
TRBJ2-5 . . TRBV10-2 TGCGCCAGCACGGAGCGGCCTTGGGAGACCCAGTACTTC CASTERPWETQYF
TRBJ2-1 . . TRBV10-1 TGCGCCAGCAGTGAGTCCGTTCCGGATGAGCAGTTCTTC CASSESVPDEQFF
TRBJ2-1 . . TRBV9 TGTGCCAGCAGCGAGGCCCCCCTAGGGAGCTCCTACAATGAGCAGTTCTTC CASSEAPLGSSYNEQFF
TRBJ2-3 once TRBD2 TRBV9 TGTGCCAGCAGCGTGGGTAGCGGGAGTTTTGCAGATACGCAGTATTTT CASSVGSGSFADTQYF
TRBJ2-5 . TRBD2 TRBV7-9 TGTGCCAGCAGCCTGGGTGCGGGGGCCCAGTACTTC CASSLGAGAQYF
TRBJ1-5 . TRBD1 TRBV7-8 TGTGCCAGCAGCTTAGTGCCGGGACAGGGGGGCATGCAGCCCCAGCATTTT CASSLVPGQGGMQPQHF
TRBJ1-2 . TRBD1 TRBV5-4 TGTGCCAGCAGCTTGACGACAGGGACCTATGGCTACACCTTC CASSLTTGTYGYTF
TRBJ2-5 . TRBD2 TRBV18 TGTGCCAGCTCACCTCTGGGGCTAGCGGGAACCCAAGAGACCCAGTACTTC CASSPLGLAGTQETQYF
TRBJ2-7 . . TRBV7-9 TGTGCCAGCAGCTTATGGGGGACAACCGAGCAGTACTTC CASSLWGTTEQYF
TRBJ1-5 . . TRBV28 TGTGCCACGGACAGCCTCAATCAGCCCCAGCATTTT CATDSLNQPQHF